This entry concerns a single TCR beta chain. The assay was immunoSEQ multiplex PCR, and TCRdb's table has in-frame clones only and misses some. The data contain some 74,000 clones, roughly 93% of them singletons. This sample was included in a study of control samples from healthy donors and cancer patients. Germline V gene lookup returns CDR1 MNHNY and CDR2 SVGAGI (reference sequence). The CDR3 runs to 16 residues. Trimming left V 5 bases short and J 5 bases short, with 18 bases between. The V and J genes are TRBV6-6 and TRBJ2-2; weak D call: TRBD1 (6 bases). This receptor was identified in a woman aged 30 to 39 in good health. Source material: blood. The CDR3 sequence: CASSKSANRVTGELFF. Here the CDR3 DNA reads TGTGCCAGCAGTAAATCGGCGAACAGGGTGACCGGGGAGCTGTTTTTT.